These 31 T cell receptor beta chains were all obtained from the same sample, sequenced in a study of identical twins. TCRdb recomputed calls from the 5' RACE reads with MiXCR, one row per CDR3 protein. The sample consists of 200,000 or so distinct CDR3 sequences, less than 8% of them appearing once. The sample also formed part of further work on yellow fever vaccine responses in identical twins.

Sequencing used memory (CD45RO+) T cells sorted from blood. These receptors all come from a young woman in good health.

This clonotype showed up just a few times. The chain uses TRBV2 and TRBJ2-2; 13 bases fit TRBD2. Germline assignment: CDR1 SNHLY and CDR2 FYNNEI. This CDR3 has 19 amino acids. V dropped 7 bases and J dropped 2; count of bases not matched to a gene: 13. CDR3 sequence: CASIEILAGGKQNTGELFF. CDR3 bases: TGTGCCAGCATCGAGATACTAGCGGGAGGGAAACAAAACACCGGGGAGCTGTTTTTT.

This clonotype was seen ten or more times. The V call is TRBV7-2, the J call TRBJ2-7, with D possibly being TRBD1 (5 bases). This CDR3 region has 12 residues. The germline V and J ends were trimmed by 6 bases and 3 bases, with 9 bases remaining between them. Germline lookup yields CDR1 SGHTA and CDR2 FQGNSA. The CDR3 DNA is TGTGCCAGCAGTTTAAGGGGCTACGAGCAGTACTTC. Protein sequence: CASSLRGYEQYF.

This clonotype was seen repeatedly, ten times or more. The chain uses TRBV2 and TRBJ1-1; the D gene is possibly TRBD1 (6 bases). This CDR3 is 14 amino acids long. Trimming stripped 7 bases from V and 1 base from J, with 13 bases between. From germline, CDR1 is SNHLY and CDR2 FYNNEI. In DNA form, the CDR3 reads TGTGCCAGCATTCAGGGGCTGGGGAACACTGAAGCTTTCTTT. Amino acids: CASIQGLGNTEAFF.

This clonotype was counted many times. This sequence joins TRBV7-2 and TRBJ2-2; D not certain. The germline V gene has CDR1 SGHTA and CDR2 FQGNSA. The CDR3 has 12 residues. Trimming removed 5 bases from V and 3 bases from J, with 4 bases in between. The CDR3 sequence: CASSRYTGELFF. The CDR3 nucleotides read TGTGCCAGCAGCCGGTACACCGGGGAGCTGTTTTTT.

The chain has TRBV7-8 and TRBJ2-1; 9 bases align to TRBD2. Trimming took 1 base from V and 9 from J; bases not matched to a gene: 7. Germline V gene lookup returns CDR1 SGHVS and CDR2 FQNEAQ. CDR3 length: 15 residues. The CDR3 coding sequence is TGTGCCAGCAGCTTAGTATGGCGGGAGGGTACTGAGCAGTTCTTC. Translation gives CASSLVWREGTEQFF. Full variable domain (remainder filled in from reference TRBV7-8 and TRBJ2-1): GAGVSQSPRYKVAKRGQDVALRCDPISGHVSLFWYQQALGQGPEFLTYFQNEAQLDKSGLPSDRFFAERPEGSVSTLKIQRTQQEDSAVYLCASSLVWREGTEQFFGPGTRLTVL.

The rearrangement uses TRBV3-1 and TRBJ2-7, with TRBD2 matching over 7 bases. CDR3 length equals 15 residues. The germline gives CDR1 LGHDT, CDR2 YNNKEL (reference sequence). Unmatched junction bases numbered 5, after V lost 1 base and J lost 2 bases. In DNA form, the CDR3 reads TGTGCCAGCAGCCAAGTCCCGGGGGGAGCCTACGAGCAGTACTTC. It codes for CASSQVPGGAYEQYF.

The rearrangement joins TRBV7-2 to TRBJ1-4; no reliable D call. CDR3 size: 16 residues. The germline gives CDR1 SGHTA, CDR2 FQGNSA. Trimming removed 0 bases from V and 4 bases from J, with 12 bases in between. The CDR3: CASSLAPSRVNEKLFF. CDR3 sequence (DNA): TGTGCCAGCAGCTTAGCGCCCTCGAGGGTTAATGAAAAACTGTTTTTT.

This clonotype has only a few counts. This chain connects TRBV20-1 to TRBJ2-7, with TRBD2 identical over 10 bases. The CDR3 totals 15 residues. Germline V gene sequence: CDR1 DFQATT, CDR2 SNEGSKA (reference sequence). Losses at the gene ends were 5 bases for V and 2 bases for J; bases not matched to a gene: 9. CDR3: CSASPGLARTYEQYF. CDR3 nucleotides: TGCAGTGCTTCGCCGGGACTAGCGAGAACCTACGAGCAGTACTTC.

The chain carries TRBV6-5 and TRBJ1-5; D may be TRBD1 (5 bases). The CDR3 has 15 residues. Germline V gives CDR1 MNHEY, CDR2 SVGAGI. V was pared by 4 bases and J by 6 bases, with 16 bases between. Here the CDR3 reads CASSSREKGLQPQHF. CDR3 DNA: TGTGCCAGCAGTTCCAGGGAAAAAGGTCTTCAGCCCCAGCATTTT.

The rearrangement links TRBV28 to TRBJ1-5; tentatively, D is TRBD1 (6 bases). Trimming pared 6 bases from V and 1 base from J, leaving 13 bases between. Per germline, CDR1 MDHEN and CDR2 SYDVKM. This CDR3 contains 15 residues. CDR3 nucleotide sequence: TGTGCCAGCAGCCCTACAGGGCCGAGCAATCAGCCCCAGCATTTT. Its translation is CASSPTGPSNQPQHF.

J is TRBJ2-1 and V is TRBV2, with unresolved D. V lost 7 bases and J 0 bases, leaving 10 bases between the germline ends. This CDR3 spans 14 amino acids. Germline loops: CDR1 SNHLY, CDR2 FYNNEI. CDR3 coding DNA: TGTGCCAGCATTGGTAGTATCTCCTACAATGAGCAGTTCTTC. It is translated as CASIGSISYNEQFF.

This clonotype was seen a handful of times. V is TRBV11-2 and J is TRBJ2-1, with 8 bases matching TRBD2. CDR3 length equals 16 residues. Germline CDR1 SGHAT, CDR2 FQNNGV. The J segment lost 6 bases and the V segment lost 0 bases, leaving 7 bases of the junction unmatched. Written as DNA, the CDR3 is TGTGCCAGCAGCTTAGATTCCGGACTAGCTCCCAATGAGCAGTTCTTC. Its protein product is CASSLDSGLAPNEQFF.

CDR3 protein: CSARLSSELFF. The CDR3 nucleotides read TGCAGTGCTAGATTGAGCTCGGAGCTGTTTTTT. The J gene is TRBJ2-2, the V gene TRBV20-1; D not certain. CDR3 size: 11 residues. Germline assignment: CDR1 DFQATT and CDR2 SNEGSKA (reference sequence). The V and J ends lost 2 bases and 10 bases respectively, with 8 bases between them.

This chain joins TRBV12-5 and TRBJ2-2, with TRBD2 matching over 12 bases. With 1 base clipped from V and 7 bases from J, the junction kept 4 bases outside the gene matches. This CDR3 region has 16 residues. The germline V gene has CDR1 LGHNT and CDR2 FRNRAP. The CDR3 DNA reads TGTGCTAGTGGTTTGGGACTAGCGGGAGTAGTCGGGGAGCTGTTTTTT. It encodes CASGLGLAGVVGELFF.

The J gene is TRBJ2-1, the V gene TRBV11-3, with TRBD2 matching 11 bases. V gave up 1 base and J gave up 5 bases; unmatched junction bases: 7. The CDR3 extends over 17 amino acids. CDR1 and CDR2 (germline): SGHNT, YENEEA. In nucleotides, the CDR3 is TGTGCCAGCAGCTTAGGCCTAGCGGGGGGCTACAACAATGAGCAGTTCTTC. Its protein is CASSLGLAGGYNNEQFF.

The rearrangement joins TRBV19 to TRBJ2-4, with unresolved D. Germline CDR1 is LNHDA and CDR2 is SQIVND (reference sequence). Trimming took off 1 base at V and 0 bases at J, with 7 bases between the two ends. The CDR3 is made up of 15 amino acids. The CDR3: CASSIVELAKNIQYF. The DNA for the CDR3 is TGTGCCAGTAGTATAGTAGAACTAGCCAAAAACATTCAGTACTTC.

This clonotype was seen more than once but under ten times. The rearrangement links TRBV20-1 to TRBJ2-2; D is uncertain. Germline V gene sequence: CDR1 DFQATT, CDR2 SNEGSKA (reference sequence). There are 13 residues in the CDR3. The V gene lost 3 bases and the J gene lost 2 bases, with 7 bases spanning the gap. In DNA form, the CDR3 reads TGCAGTGCTAGTTTGGAAAACACCGGGGAGCTGTTTTTT. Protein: CSASLENTGELFF.

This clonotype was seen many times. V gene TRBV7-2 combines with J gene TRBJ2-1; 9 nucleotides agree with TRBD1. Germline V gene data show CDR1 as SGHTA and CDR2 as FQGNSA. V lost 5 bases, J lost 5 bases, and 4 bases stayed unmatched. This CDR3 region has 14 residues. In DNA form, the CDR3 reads TGTGCCAGCAGCCCCGGGACAGGGCACAATGAGCAGTTCTTC. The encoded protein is CASSPGTGHNEQFF.

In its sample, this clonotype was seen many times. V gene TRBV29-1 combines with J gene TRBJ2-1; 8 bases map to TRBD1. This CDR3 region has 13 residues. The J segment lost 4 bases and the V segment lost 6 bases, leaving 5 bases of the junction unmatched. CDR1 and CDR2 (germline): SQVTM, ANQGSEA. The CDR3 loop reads CSVGQGPYNEQFF. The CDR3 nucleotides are TGCAGCGTCGGACAGGGACCGTACAATGAGCAGTTCTTC.

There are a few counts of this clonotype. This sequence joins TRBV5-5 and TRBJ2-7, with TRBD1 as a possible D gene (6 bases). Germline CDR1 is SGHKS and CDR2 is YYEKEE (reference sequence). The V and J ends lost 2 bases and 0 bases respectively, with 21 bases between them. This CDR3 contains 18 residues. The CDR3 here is CASSFLDSFPTSSYEQYF. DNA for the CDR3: TGTGCCAGCAGCTTTCTGGACAGCTTTCCAACGAGCTCCTACGAGCAGTACTTC.

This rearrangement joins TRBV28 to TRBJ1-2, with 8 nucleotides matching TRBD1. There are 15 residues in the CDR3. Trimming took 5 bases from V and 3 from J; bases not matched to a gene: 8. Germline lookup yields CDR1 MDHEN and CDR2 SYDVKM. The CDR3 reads CASSPGDRSDYGYTF. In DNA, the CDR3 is TGTGCCAGCAGTCCGGGGGACAGGAGCGACTATGGCTACACCTTC.

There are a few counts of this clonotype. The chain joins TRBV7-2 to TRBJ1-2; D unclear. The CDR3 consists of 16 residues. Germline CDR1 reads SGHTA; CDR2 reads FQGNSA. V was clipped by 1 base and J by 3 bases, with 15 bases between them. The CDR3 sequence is CASSLGGGRSYYGYTF. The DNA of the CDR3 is TGTGCCAGCAGCTTAGGCGGCGGCAGGTCCTACTATGGCTACACCTTC.

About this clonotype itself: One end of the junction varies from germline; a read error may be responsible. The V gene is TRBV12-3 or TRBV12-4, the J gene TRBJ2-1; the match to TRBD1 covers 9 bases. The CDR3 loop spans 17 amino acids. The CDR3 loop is CTSSLKSLGTPGQGKFF. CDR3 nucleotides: TGTACCAGCAGTTTAAAAAGCCTGGGGACGCCGGGACAGGGAAAGTTCTTC.

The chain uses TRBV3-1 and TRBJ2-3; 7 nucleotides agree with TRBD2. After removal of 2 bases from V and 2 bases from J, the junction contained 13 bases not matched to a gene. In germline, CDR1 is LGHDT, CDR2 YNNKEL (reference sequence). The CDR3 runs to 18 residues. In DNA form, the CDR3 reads TGTGCCAGCAGCCAATCTCCGGTCGCGGGGGTGCTCACAGATACGCAGTATTTT. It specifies CASSQSPVAGVLTDTQYF.

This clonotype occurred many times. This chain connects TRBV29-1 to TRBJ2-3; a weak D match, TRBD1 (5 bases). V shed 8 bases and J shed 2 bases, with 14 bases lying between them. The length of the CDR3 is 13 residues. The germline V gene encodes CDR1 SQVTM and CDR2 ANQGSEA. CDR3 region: CSFDTGSTDTQYF. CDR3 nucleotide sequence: TGCAGCTTCGACACAGGTTCCACAGATACGCAGTATTTT.

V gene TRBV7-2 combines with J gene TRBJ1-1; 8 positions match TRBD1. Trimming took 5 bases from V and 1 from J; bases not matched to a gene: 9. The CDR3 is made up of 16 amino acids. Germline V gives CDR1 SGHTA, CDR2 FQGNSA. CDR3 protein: CASSPNPGQANTEAFF. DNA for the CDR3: TGTGCCAGCAGCCCTAACCCGGGACAGGCGAACACTGAAGCTTTCTTT.

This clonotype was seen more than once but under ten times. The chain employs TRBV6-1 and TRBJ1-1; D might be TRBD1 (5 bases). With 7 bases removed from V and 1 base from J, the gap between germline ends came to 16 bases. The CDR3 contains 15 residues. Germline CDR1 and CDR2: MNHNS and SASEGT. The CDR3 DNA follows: TGTGCCAGCAAGGGAGGGACTCCAGAGAACACTGAAGCTTTCTTT. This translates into CASKGGTPENTEAFF.

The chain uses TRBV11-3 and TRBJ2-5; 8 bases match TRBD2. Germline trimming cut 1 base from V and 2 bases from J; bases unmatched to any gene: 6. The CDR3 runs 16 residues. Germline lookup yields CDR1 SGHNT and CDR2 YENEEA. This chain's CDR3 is CASSLGASGSQETQYF. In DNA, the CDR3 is TGTGCCAGCAGCTTAGGCGCTAGCGGGTCTCAAGAGACCCAGTACTTC.

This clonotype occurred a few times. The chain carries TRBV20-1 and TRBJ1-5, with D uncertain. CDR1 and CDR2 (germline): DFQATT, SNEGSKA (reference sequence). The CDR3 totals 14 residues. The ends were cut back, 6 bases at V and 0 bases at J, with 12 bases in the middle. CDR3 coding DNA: TGCAGTGCAGAATCCGGATATAGCAATCAGCCCCAGCATTTT. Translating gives CSAESGYSNQPQHF.

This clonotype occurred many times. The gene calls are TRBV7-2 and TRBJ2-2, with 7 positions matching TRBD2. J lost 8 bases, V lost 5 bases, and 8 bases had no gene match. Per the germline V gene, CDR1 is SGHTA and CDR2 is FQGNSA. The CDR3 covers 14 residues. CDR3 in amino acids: CASSEARGVGELFF. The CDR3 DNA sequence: TGTGCCAGCAGCGAGGCCCGGGGGGTGGGGGAGCTGTTTTTT.

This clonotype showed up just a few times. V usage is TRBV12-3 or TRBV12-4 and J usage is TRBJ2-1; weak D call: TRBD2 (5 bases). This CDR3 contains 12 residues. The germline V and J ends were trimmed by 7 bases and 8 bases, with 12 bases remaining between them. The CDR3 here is CASTTIGDEQFF. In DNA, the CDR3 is TGTGCCAGCACGACTATTGGCGATGAGCAGTTCTTC.